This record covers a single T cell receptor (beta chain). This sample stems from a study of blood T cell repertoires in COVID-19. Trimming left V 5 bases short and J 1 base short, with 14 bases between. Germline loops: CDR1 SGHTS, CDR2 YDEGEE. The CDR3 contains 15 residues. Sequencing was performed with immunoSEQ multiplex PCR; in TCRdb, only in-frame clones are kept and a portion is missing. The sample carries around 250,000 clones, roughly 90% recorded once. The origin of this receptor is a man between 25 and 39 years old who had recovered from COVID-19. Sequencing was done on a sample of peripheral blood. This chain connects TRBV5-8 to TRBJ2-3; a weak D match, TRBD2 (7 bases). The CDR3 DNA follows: TGTGCCAGCAGGATGCGGGGGCAGGGCACAGATACGCAGTATTTT. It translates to CASRMRGQGTDTQYF.